This TCR beta chain appears in the sequencing data of a study of CD8+ T cells in alopecia areata. Across the study: The drug, tofacitinib, lasted 6 to 18 months, followed by 6 months off drug. General study points: Especially in alopecia totalis/universalis, lesional scalp showed greater clonality than normal scalp did. The study also sequences resident alphabeta T cells of normal skin in scalp samples.

Treatment indicated: oral pan-JAK inhibitor, 5-10 mg twice daily. Sequencing templates came from extracted RNA that was reverse transcribed into cDNA. Sequenced by immunoSEQ multiplex PCR; TCRdb stores in-frame clones only, minus some. The top ten hold roughly 0.93% of the sample, which has about 270,000 clones, 45% to 70% seen once. This CDR3 region has 11 residues. The germline V gene encodes CDR1 SEHNR and CDR2 FQNEAQ (reference sequence). V lost 4 bases, J lost 6 bases, and 7 bases lay in between. Turning to this clone: The antigen is undetermined.

This clonotype was obtained from a human donor with alopecia areata. The chain combines TRBV7-9 with TRBJ2-7; D is unresolved. The sequenced sample was CD4+ T cells sorted from blood, obtained at approximately week 51, from a patient treated with tofacitinib. The CDR3 DNA follows: TGTGCCAGCAGCTCCCGGGCCGAGCAGTACTTC. Translated: CASSSRAEQYF. The entire variable domain, with the rest obtained from reference TRBV7-9 and TRBJ2-7, is as follows: DTGVSQNPRHKITKRGQNVTFRCDPISEHNRLYWYRQTLGQGPEFLTYFQNEAQLEKSRLLSDRFSAERPKGSFSTLEIQRTEQGDSAMYLCASSSRAEQYFGPGTRLTVT.